A single sample is the source of the 21 T cell receptor beta chains below, sequenced in a study of T cells in Graves' hyperthyroidism and ophthalmopathy. Template material for amplifying TCR beta CDR3 regions consisted of RNA transcripts. The HTBI primer set served for first-round RT-PCR of the TCR CDR3. TCRdb fed the multiplex PCR reads into MiXCR, producing one record per CDR3 protein. The table has about 530,000 distinct CDR3 sequences, 15% to 20% seen once; the top ten hold 15% to 20%. The sample consisted of blood. The receptors originated from a woman aged 18 to 35 with Graves' ophthalmopathy.

The sample holds many counts of this clonotype. The chain uses TRBV13 and TRBJ1-5; no clear D gene. Per germline, CDR1 PRHDT and CDR2 FYEKMQ (reference sequence). With 0 bases removed from V and 1 base from J, the gap between germline ends came to 7 bases. CDR3 size: 15 residues. The CDR3 spells CASSLGPESNQPQHF. The DNA for the CDR3 is TGTGCCAGCAGCTTAGGGCCGGAGAGCAATCAGCCCCAGCATTTT.

This clonotype has only a few counts. The V call is TRBV6-2 or TRBV6-3, the J call TRBJ2-5, with a weak D call TRBD2 (6 bases). Germline V CDR1 and CDR2: MNHEY, SVGEGT. This CDR3 spans 15 amino acids. Trimming left V 0 bases short and J 6 bases short, with 14 bases between. CDR3 region: CASSYSTPGLQTQYF. As DNA, the CDR3 is TGTGCCAGCAGTTACTCCACACCGGGACTCCAGACCCAGTACTTC.

This clonotype was seen repeatedly, ten times or more. CDR3 sequence (DNA): TGTGCCAGCAGCATACCCACTAGCGGGAGGGTCCACAATGAGCAGTTCTTC. Residues: CASSIPTSGRVHNEQFF. The chain uses TRBV7-9 and TRBJ2-1, with TRBD2 matching 13 bases. The CDR3 contains 17 residues. Germline V gene sequence: CDR1 SEHNR, CDR2 FQNEAQ (reference sequence). With V trimmed by 5 bases and J by 5 bases, 9 bases remained unmatched.

The chain uses TRBV5-4 and TRBJ2-1; 15 bases align to TRBD2. The CDR3 loop spans 19 amino acids. V lost 0 bases and J lost 9; bases outside the gene matches: 13. CDR1 and CDR2 from the germline V gene are SGHNT and YYREEE (reference sequence). The CDR3: CASSLEGLAGGRGATEQFF. CDR3 coding DNA: TGTGCCAGCAGCTTGGAGGGACTAGCGGGAGGCCGGGGAGCCACTGAGCAGTTCTTC.

This clonotype came up many times. The chain has TRBV28 and TRBJ2-1; 13 bases are a match to TRBD2. The germline CDR1 and CDR2 sequences are MDHEN and SYDVKM. V shed 3 bases and J 8 bases; nucleotides not matched to a gene: 7. The CDR3 sequence is 16 residues long. The CDR3 is CASSLLGLAGVYEQFF. The CDR3 region has the DNA TGTGCCAGCAGTTTGCTAGGACTAGCGGGAGTCTATGAGCAGTTCTTC.

This clonotype was counted many times. The chain couples TRBV9 to TRBJ1-2; no firm D call. V lost 6 bases, J lost 2 bases, and 11 bases lay in between. This CDR3 is built from 13 residues. Germline V CDR1 and CDR2: SGDLS, YYNGEE. CDR3 amino acids: CASKSPGNYGYTF. The CDR3 DNA sequence: TGTGCCAGCAAGTCCCCGGGGAACTATGGCTACACCTTC.

There are many counts of this clonotype. This chain uses TRBV7-9 with TRBJ2-1, with D unclear. With 6 bases removed from V and 4 bases from J, the gap between germline ends came to 13 bases. The CDR3 is 14 amino acids. Looked up from germline, CDR1 is SEHNR and CDR2 is FQNEAQ (reference sequence). For the CDR3, the DNA is TGTGCCAGCAGTCGCCCCAGCAAGTACAATGAGCAGTTCTTC. Its protein is CASSRPSKYNEQFF.

This clonotype was detected many times. The chain combines TRBV12-3 or TRBV12-4 with TRBJ1-6; D ambiguous. Trimming shortened V by 6 bases and J by 5 bases, and 8 bases separated the two germline ends. This CDR3 comprises 13 residues. In DNA, the CDR3 is TGTGCCAGCAGGTGGCGGAATAATTCACCCCTCCACTTT. It yields the protein CASRWRNNSPLHF.

Ten or more counts support this clonotype. CDR3 coding DNA: TGTGCCAGCAGCCCCTCCCGGTACACTGAAGCTTTCTTT. Its translation: CASSPSRYTEAFF. The chain employs TRBV3-1 and TRBJ1-1; D not certain. Germline assignment: CDR1 LGHDT and CDR2 YNNKEL (reference sequence). The V gene lost 4 bases and the J gene lost 3 bases, with 9 bases spanning the gap. The CDR3 has 13 amino acids.

At least ten counts were recorded for this clonotype. The chain is built from TRBV5-5 and TRBJ2-5; a possible D gene is TRBD1 (6 bases). V lost 3 bases and J lost 6, with 12 bases in between. The length of the CDR3 is 13 residues. The germline V gene encodes CDR1 SGHKS and CDR2 YYEKEE (reference sequence). The CDR3 is CASSWGRVQTQYF. CDR3 in DNA: TGTGCCAGCAGCTGGGGGCGGGTCCAGACCCAGTACTTC.

In its sample, this clonotype was seen many times. The V gene is TRBV5-5, the J gene TRBJ2-5, with 9 positions matching TRBD2. The CDR3 is made up of 16 amino acids. Germline V CDR1 and CDR2: SGHKS, YYEKEE (reference sequence). Trimming at V came to 0 bases and at J to 5 bases, leaving 8 bases not matched to a gene. CDR3 protein: CASSLEAGGGGETQYF. CDR3 DNA: TGTGCCAGCAGCTTGGAAGCGGGAGGAGGAGGGGAGACCCAGTACTTC.

The J gene is TRBJ1-1, the V gene TRBV6-2 or TRBV6-3; D uncertain. This CDR3 contains 16 residues. In germline, CDR1 is MNHEY, CDR2 SVGEGT. With 5 bases removed from V and 1 base from J, the gap between germline ends came to 17 bases. The CDR3: CASSEALGGRNTEAFF. For the CDR3, the DNA is TGTGCCAGCAGTGAAGCGTTAGGCGGGAGGAACACTGAAGCTTTCTTT.

This sequence joins TRBV19 and TRBJ1-1; D gene ambiguous. V was clipped by 3 bases and J by 1 base, with 6 bases between them. CDR1 is LNHDA, CDR2 SQIVND, per germline (reference sequence). There are 13 residues in the CDR3. The CDR3 DNA reads as TGTGCCAGTAGTATTGCTGAGAACACTGAAGCTTTCTTT. Translated: CASSIAENTEAFF. Using reference TRBV19 and TRBJ1-1 for the parts outside the CDR3, the full variable domain is DGGITQSPKYLFRKEGQNVTLSCEQNLNHDAMYWYRQDPGQGLRLIYYSQIVNDFQKGDIAEGYSVSREKKESFPLTVTSAQKNPTAFYLCASSIAENTEAFFGQGTRLTVV.

In this sample, this clonotype turned up many times. The J gene is TRBJ2-3, the V gene TRBV7-2; D remains ambiguous. Germline V gives CDR1 SGHTA, CDR2 FQGNSA. Trimming pared 5 bases from V and 4 bases from J, leaving 7 bases between. The CDR3 has 12 amino acids. CDR3 nucleotides: TGTGCCAGCAGCCAGGCCCCAGATACGCAGTATTTT. It is translated as CASSQAPDTQYF. The full variable domain, rest sourced from reference TRBV7-2 and TRBJ2-3, is GAGVSQSPSNKVTEKGKDVELRCDPISGHTALYWYRQSLGQGLEFLIYFQGNSAPDKSGLPSDRFSAERTGGSVSTLTIQRTQQEDSAVYLCASSQAPDTQYFGPGTRLTVL.

The chain joins TRBV2 to TRBJ2-5; 11 nucleotides agree with TRBD1. CDR1 is SNHLY, CDR2 FYNNEI, per germline. The CDR3 is made up of 15 amino acids. J lost 5 bases, V lost 4 bases, and 6 bases had no gene match. CDR3 DNA sequence: TGTGCCAGCAGTGCCCTGGACAGGGGGCGTGAGACCCAGTACTTC. This sequence encodes CASSALDRGRETQYF.

V gene TRBV29-1 combines with J gene TRBJ1-1; D not certain. CDR3 length: 13 residues. Trimming removed 4 bases at V and 1 base at J, with 10 bases between. Germline V gene sequence: CDR1 SQVTM, CDR2 ANQGSEA. In DNA form, the CDR3 reads TGCAGCGTTGTCCGTCTTCCGAACACTGAAGCTTTCTTT. This encodes CSVVRLPNTEAFF.

The chain employs TRBV2 and TRBJ2-5; 10 nucleotides line up with TRBD2. Germline CDR1 SNHLY, CDR2 FYNNEI. The CDR3 sequence is 16 residues long. V shed 3 bases and J 13 bases; nucleotides not matched to a gene: 17. The CDR3 DNA follows: TGTGCCAGCAGTGAGATGGGGCTAGCGGGAGAAAACGGTCGGTACTTC. Its translation is CASSEMGLAGENGRYF.

This clonotype was seen many times. The chain is built from TRBV3-1 and TRBJ2-3; D remains ambiguous. CDR1 and CDR2 (germline): LGHDT, YNNKEL (reference sequence). The CDR3 consists of 17 residues. V was shortened by 1 base and J by 2 bases, with 16 bases between the two germline ends. CDR3 nucleotide sequence: TGTGCCAGCAGCCAAGCGCGCCTGGCGGACCCCACAGATACGCAGTATTTT. This translates into CASSQARLADPTDTQYF.

This clonotype showed up many times. The chain uses TRBV7-9 and TRBJ2-3; 8 nucleotides match TRBD1. V trimming: 6 bases; J trimming: 0 bases; junction bases outside the gene matches: 2. The CDR3 has 14 residues. Germline V CDR1 and CDR2: SEHNR, FQNEAQ (reference sequence). CDR3: CASRRDRSTDTQYF. In nucleotides, the CDR3 is TGTGCCAGCAGGAGGGACAGGAGCACAGATACGCAGTATTTT. Variable domain in full (rest from reference TRBV7-9 and TRBJ2-3): DTGVSQNPRHKITKRGQNVTFRCDPISEHNRLYWYRQTLGQGPEFLTYFQNEAQLEKSRLLSDRFSAERPKGSFSTLEIQRTEQGDSAMYLCASRRDRSTDTQYFGPGTRLTVL.

This clonotype has a count of ten or more. The chain employs TRBV6-1 and TRBJ2-7; the D is unclear. Trimming cost V 5 bases and J 2 bases, with 13 bases left between them. This CDR3 comprises 14 residues. CDR1 is MNHNS and CDR2 is SASEGT in the germline V gene. The CDR3 reads CASSYDAGTYEQYF. DNA of the CDR3: TGTGCCAGCAGTTATGATGCAGGTACCTACGAGCAGTACTTC.

This clonotype appeared many times. The rearrangement uses TRBV18 and TRBJ2-7; possible D gene TRBD2, 6 bases. This CDR3 is built from 15 residues. Germline loops: CDR1 KGHSH, CDR2 LQKENI. With 2 bases removed from V and 2 bases from J, the gap between germline ends came to 13 bases. The CDR3 sequence: CASSPTSAGTYEQYF. DNA of the CDR3: TGTGCCAGCTCACCAACAAGCGCGGGGACCTACGAGCAGTACTTC. The full variable domain, rest sourced from reference TRBV18 and TRBJ2-7, is NAGVMQNPRHLVRRRGQEARLRCSPMKGHSHVYWYRQLPEEGLKFMVYLQKENIIDESGMPKERFSAEFPKEGPSILRIQQVVRGDSAAYFCASSPTSAGTYEQYFGPGTRLTVT.